This T cell receptor (beta chain) was recovered during a study of graft-versus-host responses after intestinal transplantation (dated by TCRdb to the early 2020s). Context from the whole study: Multivisceral, liver-intestinal, or isolated intestinal transplants were received by the recipients. Donor T cell macrochimerism was defined as a peak of at least 4% donor T cells among recipient peripheral blood mononuclear cells. Alloreactive clones were identified by sequencing pre-transplant mixed lymphocyte reaction products and comparing these products with unstimulated pre-transplant donor and recipient T cells. Bulk TCR-beta CDR3 sequencing was used to track graft-versus-host and host-versus-graft alloreactive T cell clones in the graft, circulation and bone marrow after intestinal transplantation. Every recipient was given anti-thymocyte globulin induction, followed by approximately three years of maintenance tacrolimus and steroids. The cohort enrolled under 25 intestinal transplant recipients including one retransplant, and a few patients lacking pretransplant specimens were excluded. Rather than being sequenced by the commercial service, samples from a few later patients were sequenced in-house on an Illumina MiSeq and processed with MiXCR.

The library relied on the immunoSEQ multiplex PCR assay. For most patients, genomic DNA was subjected to high-throughput TCR-beta CDR3 sequencing by Adaptive Biotechnologies. Under the source paper's analysis protocol: Adaptive's ImmunoSEQ software supplied the TCR sequencing data for around 19 patients, while MiXCR and VDJtools were used to process three other patients. CDR3 nucleotide sequences shared between donor and recipient were removed because the origin of such sequences could not be assigned. To be classed as alloreactive, a clone needed at least 2-fold expansion over unstimulated cells and a minimum CFSE-low frequency of 0.002% (template counts) or 0.001% (read counts). Clones were considered mappable if detected in sequenced pre-transplant spleen, lymph node, or MLR CFSE-low populations of the donor or recipient. The cumulative frequency of alloreactive clones was calculated as a percentage of all sequences, weighted by copy number. TCRdb holds this immuneACCESS table with in-frame rearrangements only. Some clones are missing; in checked studies, unresolved V genes explain under half, and the rest has no known cause. That table is the source of V, J and clone size, and D and trimming were worked out from the DNA. The sample table lists 40,000 to 55,000 clones, about 91% of them with a count of one. The ten largest clonotypes hold under 4.5% of the sample.

The germline V gene supplies CDR1 SGHRS and CDR2 YFSETQ. Including cysteine and phenylalanine, the CDR3 has 14 amino acids. Kept here is only the CDR3 DNA, which spans 42 bases and is read in frame from base 1. The V and J ends are trimmed by 0 bases and 4 bases, leaving 11 bases between them. In the first month after transplant, blood samples were collected up to 4 times, and after that at least monthly when available. Details on this clone: The antigen this receptor binds is unknown. No base-level quality is on record; no much larger clone is a single base apart.

Here is what the overall study found, with its caveats: High GvH to HvG T cell clonal ratios were observed in the allografts of patients with donor T cell macrochimerism. Conclusions were limited by the relatively low number and heterogeneity of intestinal transplant patients. Early after transplant, peak levels of circulating GvH clones were associated with declines in HvG clones. GvH clones were detected in recipient bone marrow, and some appeared earlier in ileal mucosa or blood, consistent with an intestinal mucosal origin.

The chain employs TRBV5-1 and TRBJ2-7; the D gene is unclear. Sequencing was performed on PBMCs, taken 524 days after transplant. The clonotype originates from a human patient who received an intestinal transplant, so some T cells may come from the graft donor. At the DNA level, the sequence is TGCGCCAGCAGCTTGGCCCTGGGGTTTTACGAGCAGTACTTC. It specifies CASSLALGFYEQYF.